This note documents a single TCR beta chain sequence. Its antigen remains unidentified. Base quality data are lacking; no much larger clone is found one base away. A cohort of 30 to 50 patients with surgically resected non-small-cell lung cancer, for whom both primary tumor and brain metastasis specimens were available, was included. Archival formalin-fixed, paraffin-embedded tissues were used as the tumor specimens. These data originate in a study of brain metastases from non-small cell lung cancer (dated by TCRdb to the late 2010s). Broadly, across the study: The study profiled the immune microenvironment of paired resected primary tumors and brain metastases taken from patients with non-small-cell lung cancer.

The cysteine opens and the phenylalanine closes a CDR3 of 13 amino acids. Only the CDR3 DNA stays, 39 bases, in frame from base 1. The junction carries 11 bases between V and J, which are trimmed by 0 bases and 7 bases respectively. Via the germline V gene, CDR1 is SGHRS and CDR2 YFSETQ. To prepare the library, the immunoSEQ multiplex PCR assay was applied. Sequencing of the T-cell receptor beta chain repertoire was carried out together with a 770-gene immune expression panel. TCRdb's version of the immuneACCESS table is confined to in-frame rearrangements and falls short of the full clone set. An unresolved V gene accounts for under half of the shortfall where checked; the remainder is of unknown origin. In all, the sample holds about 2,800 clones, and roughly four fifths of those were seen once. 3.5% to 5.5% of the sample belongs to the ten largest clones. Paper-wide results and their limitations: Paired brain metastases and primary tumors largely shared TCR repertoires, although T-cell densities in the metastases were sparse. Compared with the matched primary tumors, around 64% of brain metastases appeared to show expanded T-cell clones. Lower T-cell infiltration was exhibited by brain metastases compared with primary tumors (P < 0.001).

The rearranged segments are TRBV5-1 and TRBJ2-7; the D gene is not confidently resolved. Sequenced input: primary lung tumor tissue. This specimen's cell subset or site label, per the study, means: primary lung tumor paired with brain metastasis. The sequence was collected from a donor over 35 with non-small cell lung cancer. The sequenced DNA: TGCGCCAGCAGCTTGGGGGCACGTTCGGAGCAGTACTTC. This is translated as CASSLGARSEQYF. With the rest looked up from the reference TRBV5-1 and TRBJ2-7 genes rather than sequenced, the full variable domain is KAGVTQTPRYLIKTRGQQVTLSCSPISGHRSVSWYQQTPGQGLQFLFEYFSETQRNKGNFPGRFSGRQFSNSRSEMNVSTLELGDSALYLCASSLGARSEQYFGPGTRLTVT.